A selection of T cell receptor beta chains follows, all from one sample in a study of blood T cell repertoires in COVID-19. This table comes from immunoSEQ multiplex PCR, and its TCRdb copy is limited to in-frame clones, with some not included. There are approximately 180,000 clones in the sample; about 87% occur only once, and about 2.7% lies in the top ten. Sequenced material: peripheral blood. All receptors derive from a man aged 40-49 years with active or convalescent COVID-19. CDR3s leave out the opening cysteine and the closing phenylalanine or tryptophan.

TRBV30 | 11 | ASRRDSRHEQY
TRBV5-1 | 11 | ASSYRQDTEAF
TRBV6-5 | 12 | AIAPSSYNSPLH
TRBV20-1 | 12 | SASSGGNYNEQF
TRBV5-1 | 13 | ASSRGQLGDGELF
TRBV6-4 | 11 | ASSAGDSTEAF
TRBV6-5 | 11 | ASSYGQPYEQY
TRBV9 | 13 | ASSVQTGANSPLH
TRBV4-3 | 13 | ASSPDRGGADTQY
TRBV5-1 | 13 | ASSHLDRAVETQY
TRBV30 | 13 | AWRGRDRGIYEQY
TRBV2 | 11 | ASREGSGDTQY
TRBV5-1 | 13 | ASSILPGQGYGYT
TRBV6-6 | 13 | ASSYGTGVDYGYT
TRBV9 | 13 | ASSPRQSSGNTIY
TRBV12-3/TRBV12-4 | 11 | ASSLRGRYGYT
TRBV3-1/TRBV3-2 | 12 | ASSGGLKNSPLH
TRBV5-5 | 10 | ASSRDSYGYT